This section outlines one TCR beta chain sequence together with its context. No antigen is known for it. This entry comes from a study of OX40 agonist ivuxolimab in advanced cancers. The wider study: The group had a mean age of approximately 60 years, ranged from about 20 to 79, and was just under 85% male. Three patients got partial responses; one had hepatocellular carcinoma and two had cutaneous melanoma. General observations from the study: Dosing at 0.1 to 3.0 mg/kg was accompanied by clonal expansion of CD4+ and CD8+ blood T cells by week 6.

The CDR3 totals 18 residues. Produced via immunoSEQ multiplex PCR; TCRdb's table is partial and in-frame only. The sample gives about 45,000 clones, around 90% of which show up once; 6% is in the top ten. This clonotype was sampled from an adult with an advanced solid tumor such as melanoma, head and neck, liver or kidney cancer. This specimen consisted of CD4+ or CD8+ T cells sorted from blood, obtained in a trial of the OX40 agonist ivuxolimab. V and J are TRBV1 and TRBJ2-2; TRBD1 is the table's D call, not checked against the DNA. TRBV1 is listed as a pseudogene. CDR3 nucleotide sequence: TGCACCAGCAGCCAAGTCCAGCCCAGGGGGTCTAGGTCCGGGGAGCTGTTTTTT. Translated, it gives CTSSQVQPRGSRSGELFF.